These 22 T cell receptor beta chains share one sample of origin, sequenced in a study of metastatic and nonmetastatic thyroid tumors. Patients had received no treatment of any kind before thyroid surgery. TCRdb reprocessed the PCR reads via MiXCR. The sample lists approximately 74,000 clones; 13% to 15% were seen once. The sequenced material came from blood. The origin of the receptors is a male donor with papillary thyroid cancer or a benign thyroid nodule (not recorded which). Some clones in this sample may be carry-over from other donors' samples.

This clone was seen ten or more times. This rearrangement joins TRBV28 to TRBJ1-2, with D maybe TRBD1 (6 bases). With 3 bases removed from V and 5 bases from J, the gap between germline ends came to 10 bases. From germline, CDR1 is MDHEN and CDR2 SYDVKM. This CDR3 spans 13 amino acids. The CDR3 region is CASSFVRGYGYTF. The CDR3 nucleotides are TGTGCCAGCAGTTTCGTCAGGGGATATGGCTACACCTTC.

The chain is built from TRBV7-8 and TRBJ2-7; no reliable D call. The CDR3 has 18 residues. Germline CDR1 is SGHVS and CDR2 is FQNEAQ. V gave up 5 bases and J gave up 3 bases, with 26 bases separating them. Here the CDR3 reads CASSPVWIRPYGGYEQYF. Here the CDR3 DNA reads TGTGCCAGCAGCCCGGTCTGGATTCGGCCCTACGGCGGCTACGAGCAGTACTTC.

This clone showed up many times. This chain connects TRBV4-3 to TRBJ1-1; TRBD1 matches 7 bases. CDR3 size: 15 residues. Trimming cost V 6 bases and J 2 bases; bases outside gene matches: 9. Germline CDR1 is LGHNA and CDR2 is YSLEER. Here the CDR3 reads CASRNNRGVNTEAFF. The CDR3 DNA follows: TGCGCCAGCAGAAACAACAGGGGCGTTAACACTGAAGCTTTCTTT.

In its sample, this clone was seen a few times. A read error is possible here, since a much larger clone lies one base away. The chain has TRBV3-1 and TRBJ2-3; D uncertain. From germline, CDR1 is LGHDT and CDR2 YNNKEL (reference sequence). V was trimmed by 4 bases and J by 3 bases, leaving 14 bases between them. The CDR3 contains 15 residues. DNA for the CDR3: TGTGCCAGCAGCCCCGCGGTAGCTAGGACAGATACGCAGTATTTT. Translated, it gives CASSPAVARTDTQYF.

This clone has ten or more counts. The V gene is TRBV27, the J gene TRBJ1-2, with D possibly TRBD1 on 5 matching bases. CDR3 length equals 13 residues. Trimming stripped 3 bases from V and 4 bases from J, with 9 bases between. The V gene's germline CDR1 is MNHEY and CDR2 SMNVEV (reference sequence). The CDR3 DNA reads TGTGCCAGCAGTTTTCAAGACAGCTATGGCTACACCTTC. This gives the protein CASSFQDSYGYTF.

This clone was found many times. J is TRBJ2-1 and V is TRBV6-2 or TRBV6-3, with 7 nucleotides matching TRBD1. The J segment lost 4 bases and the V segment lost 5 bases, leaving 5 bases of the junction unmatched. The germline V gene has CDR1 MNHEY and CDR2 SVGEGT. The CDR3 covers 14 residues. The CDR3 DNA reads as TGTGCCAGCAGTGAAACGACAGGGTACAATGAGCAGTTCTTC. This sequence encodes CASSETTGYNEQFF.

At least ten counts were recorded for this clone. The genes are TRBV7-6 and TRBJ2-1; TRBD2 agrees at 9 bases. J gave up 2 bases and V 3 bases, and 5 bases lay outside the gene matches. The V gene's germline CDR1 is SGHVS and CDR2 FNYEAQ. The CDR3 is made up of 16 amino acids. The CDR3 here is CASSFSSGDTYNEQFF. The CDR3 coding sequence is TGTGCCAGCAGCTTTTCTAGCGGGGACACCTACAATGAGCAGTTCTTC.

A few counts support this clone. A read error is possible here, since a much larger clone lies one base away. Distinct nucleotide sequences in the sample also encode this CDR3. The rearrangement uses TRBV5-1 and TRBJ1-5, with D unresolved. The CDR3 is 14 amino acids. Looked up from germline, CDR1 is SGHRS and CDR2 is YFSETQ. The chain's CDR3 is CASSLDPMNQPQHF. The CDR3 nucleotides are TGTGCCAGCAGCTTGGACCCCATGAATCAGCCCCAGCATTTT.

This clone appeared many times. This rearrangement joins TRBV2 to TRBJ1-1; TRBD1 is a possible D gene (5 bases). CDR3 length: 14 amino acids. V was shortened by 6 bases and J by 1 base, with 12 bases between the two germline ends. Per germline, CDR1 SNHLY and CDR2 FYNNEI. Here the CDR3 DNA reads TGTGCCAGCAGCTACTTACAGGAGAACACTGAAGCTTTCTTT. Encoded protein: CASSYLQENTEAFF.

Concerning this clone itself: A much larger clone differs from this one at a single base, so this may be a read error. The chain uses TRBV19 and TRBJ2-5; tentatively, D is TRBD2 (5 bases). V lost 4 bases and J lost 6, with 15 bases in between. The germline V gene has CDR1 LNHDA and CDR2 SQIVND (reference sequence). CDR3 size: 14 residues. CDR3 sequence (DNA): TGTGCCAGTAGTACAGCGGCCAAGTCAAAGACCCAGTACTTC. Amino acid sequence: CASSTAAKSKTQYF.

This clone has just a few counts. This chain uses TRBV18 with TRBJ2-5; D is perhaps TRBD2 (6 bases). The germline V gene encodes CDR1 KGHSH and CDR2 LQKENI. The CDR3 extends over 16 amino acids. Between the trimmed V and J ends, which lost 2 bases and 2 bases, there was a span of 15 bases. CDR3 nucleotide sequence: TGTGCCAGCTCACCATCGGCGGCCGCGGGACAAGAGACCCAGTACTTC. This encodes CASSPSAAAGQETQYF.

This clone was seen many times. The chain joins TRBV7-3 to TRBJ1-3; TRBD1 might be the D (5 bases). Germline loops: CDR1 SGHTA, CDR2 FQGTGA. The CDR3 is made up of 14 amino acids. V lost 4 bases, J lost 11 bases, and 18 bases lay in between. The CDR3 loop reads CASSSGTDGASIYF. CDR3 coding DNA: TGTGCCAGCAGCTCCGGGACGGACGGGGCTTCCATATATTTT.

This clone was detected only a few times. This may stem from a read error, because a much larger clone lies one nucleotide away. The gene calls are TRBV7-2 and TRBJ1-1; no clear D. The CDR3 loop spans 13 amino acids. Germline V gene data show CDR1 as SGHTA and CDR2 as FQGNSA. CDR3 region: CASSFESVGEALF. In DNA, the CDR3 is TGTGCCAGCAGCTTCGAGAGTGTCGGTGAAGCTTTATTT.

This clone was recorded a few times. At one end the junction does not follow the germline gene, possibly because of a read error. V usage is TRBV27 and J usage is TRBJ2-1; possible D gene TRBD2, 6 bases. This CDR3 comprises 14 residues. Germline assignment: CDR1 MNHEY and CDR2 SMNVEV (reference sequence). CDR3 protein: CTSALAGLQREQFF. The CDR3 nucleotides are TGTACCAGCGCACTAGCTGGATTACAACGTGAGCAGTTCTTC.

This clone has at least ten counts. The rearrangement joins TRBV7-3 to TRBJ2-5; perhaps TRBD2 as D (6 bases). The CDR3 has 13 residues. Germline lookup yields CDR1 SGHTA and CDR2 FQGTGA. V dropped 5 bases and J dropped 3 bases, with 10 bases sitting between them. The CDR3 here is CASSPRGKETQYF. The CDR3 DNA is TGTGCCAGCAGCCCCCGGGGGAAAGAGACCCAGTACTTC.

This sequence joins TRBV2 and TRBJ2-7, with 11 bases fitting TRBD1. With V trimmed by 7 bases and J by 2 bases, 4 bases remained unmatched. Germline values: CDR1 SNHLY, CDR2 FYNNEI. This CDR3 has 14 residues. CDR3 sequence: CASTRTGGAYEQYF. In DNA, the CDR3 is TGTGCCAGCACCAGGACAGGGGGCGCCTACGAGCAGTACTTC.

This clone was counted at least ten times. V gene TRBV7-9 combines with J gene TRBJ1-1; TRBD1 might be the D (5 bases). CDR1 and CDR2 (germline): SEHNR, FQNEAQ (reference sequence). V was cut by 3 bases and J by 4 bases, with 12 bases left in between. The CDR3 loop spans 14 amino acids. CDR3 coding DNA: TGTGCCAGCAGCTTCTCCGGGGGACGCACTGAAGCTTTCTTT. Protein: CASSFSGGRTEAFF.

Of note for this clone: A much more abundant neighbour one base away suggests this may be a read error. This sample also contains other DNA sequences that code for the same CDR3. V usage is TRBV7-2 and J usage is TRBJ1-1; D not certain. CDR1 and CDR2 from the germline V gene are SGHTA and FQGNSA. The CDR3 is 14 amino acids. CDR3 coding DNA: TGTGCCAGCAGCTTATACGGGGAGAACACCGAAGCTTTCTTT. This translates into CASSLYGENTEAFF.

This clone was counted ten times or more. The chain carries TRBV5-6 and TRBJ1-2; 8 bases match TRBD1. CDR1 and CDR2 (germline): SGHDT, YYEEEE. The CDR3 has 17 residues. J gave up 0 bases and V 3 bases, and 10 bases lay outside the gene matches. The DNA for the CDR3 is TGTGCCAGCAGCTCGGAGGACAGGGTAGGAACTAACTATGGCTACACCTTC. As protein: CASSSEDRVGTNYGYTF.

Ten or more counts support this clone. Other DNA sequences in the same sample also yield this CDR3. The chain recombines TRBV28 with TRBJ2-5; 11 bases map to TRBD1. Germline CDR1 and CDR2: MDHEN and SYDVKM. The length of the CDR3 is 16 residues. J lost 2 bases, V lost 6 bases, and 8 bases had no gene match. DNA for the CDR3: TGTGCCAGCAGCTTAAGAGGGACAGGGGGTCAAGAGACCCAGTACTTC. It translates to CASSLRGTGGQETQYF.

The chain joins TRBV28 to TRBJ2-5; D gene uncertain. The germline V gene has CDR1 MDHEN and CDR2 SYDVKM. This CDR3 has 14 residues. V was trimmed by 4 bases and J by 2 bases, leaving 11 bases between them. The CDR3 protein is CASSSHGPQETQYF. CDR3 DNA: TGTGCCAGCAGTTCCCACGGACCTCAAGAGACCCAGTACTTC.

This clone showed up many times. CDR3 sequence reads: CASSQYDGELFF. CDR3 sequence (DNA): TGTGCCAGCAGTCAGTACGACGGGGAGCTGTTTTTT. The V call is TRBV27, the J call TRBJ2-2; no reliable D call. The V end lost 5 bases, the J end lost 7 bases, and 8 bases lay between the germline ends. The CDR3 spans 12 residues. Per the germline V gene, CDR1 is MNHEY and CDR2 is SMNVEV (reference sequence).